This T cell receptor (beta chain) was sequenced for a study of blood T cell repertoires in COVID-19. Turning to the study itself: Samples came from the United States, Italy and Spain, spanning acute and convalescent COVID-19. In each case, the material was cDNA or gDNA derived from T cells, B-cell-depleted T cells, or PBMCs.

In this sample, this clone turned up a few times. With 6 bases removed from V and 7 bases from J, the gap between germline ends came to 12 bases. The length of the CDR3 is 12 residues. Germline values: CDR1 MDHEN, CDR2 SYDVKM. Original methodology: Estimates of nucleated cell counts were drawn from the amplification of reference gene primers. TCRdb's table, derived via immunoSEQ multiplex PCR, lists solely in-frame clones and lacks some. The DNA was the basis for D and trimming; V, J and clone size are from that table. The table has 98,000 or so clones, around nine tenths seen once. The TCR comes from a human donor in a cohort sampled during active COVID-19. The sample was peripheral blood. This rearrangement joins TRBV28 to TRBJ1-2; a weak D match, TRBD1 (6 bases). The CDR3 sequence is CASSRRGLGYTF. The CDR3 bases are TGTGCCAGCAGCAGGCGGGGGCTTGGCTACACCTTC.